Below are 4 T cell receptor beta chains sequenced from a single sample in a study of T cell responses to AZD1222 COVID-19 vaccine. Clones were sequenced by immunoSEQ multiplex PCR, and TCRdb holds only the in-frame ones, with some missing. Of 100,000 to 150,000 clones in the sample, around 86% were seen once. This specimen consisted of peripheral blood, obtained on day 0 of AZD1222 vaccination. These receptors were collected from an adult in good health.

The CDR3 protein is CASRPRLAGSYEQYF. The CDR3 region has the DNA TGTGCCAGCAGACCCCGACTAGCCGGCTCCTACGAGCAGTACTTC. The chain uses TRBV28 and TRBJ2-7; 7 bases are shared with TRBD2. This CDR3 contains 15 residues. The ends lost 6 bases at V and 0 bases at J; junction bases unmatched: 8. Germline CDR1 MDHEN, CDR2 SYDVKM.

This rearrangement joins TRBV5-5 to TRBJ2-5, with D maybe TRBD2 (5 bases). V gave up 7 bases and J gave up 5 bases, with 18 bases separating them. The V gene's germline CDR1 is SGHKS and CDR2 YYEKEE (reference sequence). There are 14 residues in the CDR3. CDR3 bases: TGTGCCAGCGTCAAAACCGGCACGGGGGAGACCCAGTACTTC. Its protein is CASVKTGTGETQYF.

The gene calls are TRBV6-4 and TRBJ2-2; D possibly corresponds to TRBD2 (5 bases). Germline lookup yields CDR1 MRHNA and CDR2 SNTAGT. This CDR3 comprises 14 residues. Trimming took off 5 bases at V and 11 bases at J, with 18 bases between the two ends. The chain's CDR3 is CASSRSPDGRELFF. The CDR3 nucleotides are TGTGCCAGCAGTAGGTCCCCGGATGGGAGAGAGCTGTTTTTT.

This clone was recorded only once. The chain combines TRBV6-2 or TRBV6-3 with TRBJ1-2; a weak D match, TRBD1 (6 bases). The germline V gene encodes CDR1 MNHEY and CDR2 SVGEGT. CDR3 length equals 13 residues. Trimming removed 4 bases from V and 2 bases from J, with 8 bases in between. In DNA, the CDR3 is TGTGCCAGCAGTTTAGGACAGAACTATGGCTACACCTTC. It translates to CASSLGQNYGYTF.